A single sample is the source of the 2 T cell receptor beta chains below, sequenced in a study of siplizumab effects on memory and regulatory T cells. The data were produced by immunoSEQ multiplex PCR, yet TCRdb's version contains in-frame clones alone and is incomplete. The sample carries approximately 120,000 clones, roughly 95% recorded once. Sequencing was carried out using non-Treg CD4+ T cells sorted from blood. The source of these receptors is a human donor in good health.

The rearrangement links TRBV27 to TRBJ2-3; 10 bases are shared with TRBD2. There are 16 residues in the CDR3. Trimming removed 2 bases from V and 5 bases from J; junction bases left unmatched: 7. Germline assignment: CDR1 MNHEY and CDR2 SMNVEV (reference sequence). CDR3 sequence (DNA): TGTGCCAGCAGTTTAGCCCAGCGGGGGGGCCAAGATACGCAGTATTTT. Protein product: CASSLAQRGGQDTQYF.

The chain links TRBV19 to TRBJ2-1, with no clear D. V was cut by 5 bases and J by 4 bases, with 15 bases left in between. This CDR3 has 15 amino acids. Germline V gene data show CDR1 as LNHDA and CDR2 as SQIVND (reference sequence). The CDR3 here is CASSAGDRNYNEQFF. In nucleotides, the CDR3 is TGTGCCAGTAGTGCCGGAGACCGGAATTACAATGAGCAGTTCTTC.